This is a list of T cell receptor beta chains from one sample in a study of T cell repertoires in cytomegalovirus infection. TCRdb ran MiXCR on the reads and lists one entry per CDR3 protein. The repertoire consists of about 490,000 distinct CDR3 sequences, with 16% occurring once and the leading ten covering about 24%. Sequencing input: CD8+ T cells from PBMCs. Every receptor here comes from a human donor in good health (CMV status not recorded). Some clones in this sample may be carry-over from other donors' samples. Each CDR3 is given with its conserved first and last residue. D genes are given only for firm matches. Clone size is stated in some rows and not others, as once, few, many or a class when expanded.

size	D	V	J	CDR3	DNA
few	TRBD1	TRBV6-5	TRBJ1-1	CASSYWTGSTEAFF	TGTGCCAGCAGTTACTGGACAGGCTCCACTGAAGCTTTCTTT
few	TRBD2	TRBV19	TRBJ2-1	CASQTRGVGNEQFF	TGTGCCAGCCAAACTCGGGGGGTAGGTAATGAGCAGTTCTTC
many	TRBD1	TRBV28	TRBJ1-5	CASSGGGAGQPQHF	TGTGCCAGCAGCGGAGGGGGCGCGGGTCAGCCCCAGCATTTT
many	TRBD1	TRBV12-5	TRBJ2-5	CASGLGDRRYQQETQYF	TGTGCTAGTGGTTTGGGGGACAGGCGATACCAACAAGAGACCCAGTACTTC
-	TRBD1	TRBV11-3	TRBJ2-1	CASSLDGYRGLNEQFF	TGTGCCAGCAGCTTAGATGGGTACAGGGGGCTCAATGAGCAGTTCTTC
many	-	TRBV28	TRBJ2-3	CASSSGGGADTQYF	TGTGCCAGCAGTAGCGGAGGGGGCGCAGATACGCAGTATTTT
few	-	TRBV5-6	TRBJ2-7	CASSLGFGAYEQYF	TGTGCCAGCAGCTTGGGATTTGGTGCCTACGAGCAGTACTTC
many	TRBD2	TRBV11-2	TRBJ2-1	CASSSYSGEAYNEQFF	TGTGCCAGCAGCTCCTATAGCGGGGAGGCGTACAATGAGCAGTTCTTC
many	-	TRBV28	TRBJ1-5	CASSPSPKSSNQPQHF	TGTGCCAGCAGCCCGAGCCCCAAAAGTAGCAATCAGCCCCAGCATTTT
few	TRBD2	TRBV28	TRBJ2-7	CASSLASTSGFYEQYF	TGTGCCAGCAGTTTAGCGAGCACTAGCGGGTTCTACGAGCAGTACTTC
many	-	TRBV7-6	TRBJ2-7	CASSFGKGNEQYF	TGTGCCAGCAGTTTTGGGAAGGGGAACGAGCAGTACTTC
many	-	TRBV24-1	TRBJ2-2	CATSRLGHGELFF	TGTGCCACCTCGAGGTTAGGTCACGGGGAGCTGTTTTTT
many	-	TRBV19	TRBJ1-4	CASKILLGPTNEKLFF	TGTGCCAGTAAAATCTTGCTGGGCCCAACTAATGAAAAACTGTTTTTT
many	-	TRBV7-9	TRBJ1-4	CASSPRTVGSEKLFF	TGTGCCAGCAGCCCTAGGACAGTCGGGAGTGAAAAACTGTTTTTT
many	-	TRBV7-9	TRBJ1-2	CASSGRPLDGYTF	TGTGCCAGCAGCGGCAGGCCGCTCGACGGCTACACCTTC
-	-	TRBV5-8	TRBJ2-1	CASSFTFGQHEQFF	TGTGCCAGCAGCTTCACTTTCGGTCAGCATGAGCAGTTCTTC
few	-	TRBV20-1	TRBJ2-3	CSASGPTDTQYF	TGCAGTGCTAGCGGACCCACAGATACGCAGTATTTT
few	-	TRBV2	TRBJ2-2	CASSPRDVNTGELFF	TGTGCCAGCAGTCCACGGGACGTTAACACCGGGGAGCTGTTTTTT
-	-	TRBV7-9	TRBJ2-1	CASSISRNEQFF	TGTGCCAGCAGCATATCTCGCAATGAGCAGTTCTTC
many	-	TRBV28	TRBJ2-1	CASSPEIERSPYNEQFF	TGTGCCAGCAGTCCAGAGATAGAGCGGAGCCCCTACAATGAGCAGTTCTTC
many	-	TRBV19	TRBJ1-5	CASSIIRDTNQPQHF	TGTGCCAGTAGTATCATCCGGGACACCAATCAGCCCCAGCATTTT
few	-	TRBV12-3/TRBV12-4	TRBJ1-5	CASSSGPSVYQPQHF	TGTGCCAGCAGTTCCGGGCCCTCCGTGTATCAGCCCCAGCATTTT
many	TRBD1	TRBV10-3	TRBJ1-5	CAISDLQGRDSNQPQHF	TGTGCCATCAGTGACTTACAGGGGCGCGATAGCAATCAGCCCCAGCATTTT
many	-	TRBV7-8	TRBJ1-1	CASSLVRGRRAFF	TGTGCCAGCAGCTTAGTTAGGGGCAGAAGGGCTTTCTTT
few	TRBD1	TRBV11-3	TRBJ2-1	CASRDREEQFF	TGTGCCAGCAGGGACAGGGAGGAGCAGTTCTTC
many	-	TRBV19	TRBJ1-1	CASSPGHRTEAFF	TGTGCCAGTAGTCCGGGACATCGCACTGAAGCTTTCTTT
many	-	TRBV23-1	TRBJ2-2	CASSHLSTGELFF	TGCGCCAGCAGTCACCTTAGCACCGGGGAGCTGTTTTTT
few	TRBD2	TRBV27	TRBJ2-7	CASSLAGIGYEQYF	TGTGCCAGCAGTCTAGCGGGAATAGGCTACGAGCAGTACTTC
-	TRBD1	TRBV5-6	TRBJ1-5	CASSYSGTDLNQPQHF	TGTGCCAGCAGCTATTCCGGGACAGACCTCAATCAGCCCCAGCATTTT
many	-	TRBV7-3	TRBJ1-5	CASSLINGQPQHF	TGTGCCAGCAGCTTAATCAACGGTCAGCCCCAGCATTTT
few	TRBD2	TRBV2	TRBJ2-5	CATLGLAGGETQYF	TGTGCCACCCTGGGACTAGCGGGGGGTGAGACCCAGTACTTC
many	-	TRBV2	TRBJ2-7	CASSEGGNYEQYF	TGTGCCAGCAGTGAGGGAGGCAACTACGAGCAGTACTTC
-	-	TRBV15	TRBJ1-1	CATSRPFQGEAFF	TGTGCCACCAGCAGACCCTTCCAAGGCGAGGCTTTCTTT
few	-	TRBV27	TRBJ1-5	CASTPWPGGQPQHF	TGTGCCAGCACACCCTGGCCGGGGGGTCAGCCCCAGCATTTT
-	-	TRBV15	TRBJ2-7	CATSSPSRRYEQYF	TGTGCCACCAGCAGTCCCAGCCGGAGGTACGAGCAGTACTTC
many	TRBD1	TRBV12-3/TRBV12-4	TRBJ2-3	CASIPDRGPTDTQYF	TGTGCCAGCATCCCTGACAGGGGGCCGACAGATACGCAGTATTTT
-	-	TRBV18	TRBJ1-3	CASSPGLLGNTIYF	TGTGCCAGCTCACCCGGACTCCTCGGAAACACCATATATTTT